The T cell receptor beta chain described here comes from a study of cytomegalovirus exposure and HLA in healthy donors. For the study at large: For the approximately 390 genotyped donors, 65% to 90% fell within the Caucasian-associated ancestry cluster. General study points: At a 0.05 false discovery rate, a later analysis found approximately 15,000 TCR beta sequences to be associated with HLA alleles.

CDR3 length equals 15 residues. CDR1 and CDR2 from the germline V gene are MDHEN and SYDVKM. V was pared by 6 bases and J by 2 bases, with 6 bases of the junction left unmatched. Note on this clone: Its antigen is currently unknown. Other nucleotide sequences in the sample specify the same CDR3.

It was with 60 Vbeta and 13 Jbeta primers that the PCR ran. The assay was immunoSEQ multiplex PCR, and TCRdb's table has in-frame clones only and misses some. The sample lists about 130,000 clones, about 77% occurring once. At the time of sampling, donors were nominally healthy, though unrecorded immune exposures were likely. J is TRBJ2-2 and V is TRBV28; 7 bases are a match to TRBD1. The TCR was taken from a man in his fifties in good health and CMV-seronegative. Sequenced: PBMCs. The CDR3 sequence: CASRPGTANTGELFF. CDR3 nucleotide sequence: TGTGCCAGCAGGCCAGGGACAGCCAACACCGGGGAGCTGTTTTTT.